A selection of T cell receptor beta chains follows, all from one sample in a study of monozygotic twins with inflammatory bowel disease. With the 5' RACE reads reprocessed, TCRdb shows one record per CDR3 protein and no DNA. Its listing shows approximately 400,000 distinct CDR3 sequences. Sequencing was carried out using blood. The source is a human donor with ulcerative colitis or Crohn's disease, or a healthy co-twin of an affected twin (not recorded which). Both conserved end residues are part of each CDR3.

>TRBV9|TRBJ2-6
CASSSSWGANVLTF
>TRBV20-1|TRBJ2-4
CSAERKNIQYF
>TRBV3-1|TRBJ2-1
CASSSIGGGGQVFF
>TRBV25-1|TRBJ1-2
CASSGRGYGYTF
>TRBV7-9|TRBJ2-5
CASSLAKSEETQYF
>TRBV12-3/TRBV12-4|TRBJ2-4
CASSFYRMGWNIQYF
>TRBV7-2|TRBJ2-5
CASSLGTSGDWRETQYF
>TRBV10-3|TRBJ2-7
CAISVASGDSYEQYF
>TRBV24-1|TRBJ1-1
CATSASGRMNTEAFF
>TRBV5-1|TRBJ1-2
CASSLATGLHYGYTF
>TRBV5-1|TRBJ2-3
CASSLTSGGDTQYF
>TRBV11-2|TRBJ2-2
CASSEGTSGRTGELFF
>TRBV28|TRBJ2-1
CASRGLAGGDNEQFF
>TRBV5-1|TRBJ2-7
CASSSVAGVTYEQYF
>TRBV5-1|TRBJ2-5
CASSLHTGRQKTQYF
>TRBV7-9|TRBJ2-5
CASSPGGYQETQYF
>TRBV5-1|TRBJ2-3
CASSRTGRDTQYF
>TRBV2|TRBJ1-5
CASSGTAAGSSNQPQHF
>TRBV3-1|TRBJ1-1
CASSQEQRNTEAFF
>TRBV6-5|TRBJ1-2
CASSYSRGPYGYTF
>TRBV2|TRBJ2-5
CASSPGPGTQYF
>TRBV11-2|TRBJ2-1
CASSGPGASGGRSSYNEQFF
>TRBV11-3|TRBJ2-1
CASSLGGVAVQGEQFF
>TRBV6-1|TRBJ2-1
CASRTGTGFSNEQFF
>TRBV5-1|TRBJ1-6
CASSLALDRGFNSPLHF
>TRBV4-3|TRBJ2-6
CASSQDPRGAGANVLTF
>TRBV6-5|TRBJ1-5
CASSNFQGAGQPQHF
>TRBV7-2|TRBJ2-5
CASSSRAGTQYF
>TRBV12-3/TRBV12-4|TRBJ2-5
CASSLGTWGETQYF
>TRBV7-2|TRBJ1-1
CASSFEGYGAEAFF
>TRBV5-1|TRBJ2-1
CASSWTSGGPYNEQFF
>TRBV20-1|TRBJ2-1
CSALSGGSSYNEQFF
>TRBV27|TRBJ1-2
CASTKDRGRFNGYTF
>TRBV29-1|TRBJ2-7
CSVVTGGAYEQYF
>TRBV3-1|TRBJ1-4
CASSHGIIGTAGSEKLFF
>TRBV7-9|TRBJ2-1
CAIQTGGFDEQFF
>TRBV5-6|TRBJ2-1
CASSWGAGSAYNEQFF
>TRBV29-1|TRBJ1-4
CSVVRREKLFF
>TRBV7-9|TRBJ2-7
CASSLGEVGRPSYEQYF
>TRBV11-2|TRBJ1-1
CASSLGDNWEAFF
>TRBV5-6|TRBJ2-7
CASSSRTGRGYEQYF
>TRBV14|TRBJ2-3
CASSQGSAGTQYF
>TRBV4-2|TRBJ2-5
CASSPSTGVETQYF
>TRBV12-3/TRBV12-4|TRBJ2-2
CASGTSGGGGRELFF
>TRBV5-6|TRBJ2-1
CASSVGSDGEQFF
>TRBV10-2|TRBJ1-1
CATRGLGSTEAFF
>TRBV7-9|TRBJ1-6
CASSGGRTYNSPLHF
>TRBV30|TRBJ2-7
CACQQGAYEQYF
>TRBV7-9|TRBJ2-2
CASSLAGQLLNGGELFF
>TRBV5-1|TRBJ2-5
CASAPRAGREETQYF
>TRBV5-4|TRBJ2-3
CASSPEMPDTQYF
>TRBV7-9|TRBJ2-7
CASSLEHRDSRYEQYF
>TRBV12-3/TRBV12-4|TRBJ2-1
CASSLKGAFDEQFF
>TRBV6-1|TRBJ1-5
CASSEAVEVTSNQPQHF
>TRBV19|TRBJ1-1
CASLRPQETEAFF
>TRBV20-1|TRBJ2-3
CSARLAGGVRDTQYF
>TRBV28|TRBJ2-3
CATTNPSTDTQYF
>TRBV6-2/TRBV6-3|TRBJ1-1
CASSYWKGLLNTEAFF
>TRBV5-4|TRBJ2-7
CASSLGLAGSSYEQYF
>TRBV28|TRBJ2-1
CASSLMASYNEQFF